The T cell receptor (beta chain) described here comes from a study of cytomegalovirus exposure and HLA in healthy donors. Study-wide background: Among about 380 genotyped donors, around 81% fell in the Caucasian-associated ancestry cluster.

On this clone itself: What it binds is unknown.

The PCR used 60 Vbeta and 13 Jbeta primers. Data came from immunoSEQ multiplex PCR; TCRdb stores just in-frame clones and leaves some out. The sample comprises around 190,000 clones, roughly 80% of which are singletons, and 2.4% rests with the top ten. General study findings and limits: Three chains tied to CMV proved CMV antigen-specific in vitro.

Losses at the gene ends were 6 bases for V and 10 bases for J; bases not matched to a gene: 10. The CDR3 is 14 residues long. The V gene's germline CDR1 is SNHLY and CDR2 FYNNEI. The chain combines TRBV2 with TRBJ2-1; 9 nucleotides line up with TRBD2. Sequenced sample: PBMCs. This sequence was found in a man in his sixties in good health and CMV-seronegative. The CDR3 bases are TGTGCCAGCAGCAAGGGACTAGCCTTTTTCGAGCAGTTCTTC. It specifies CASSKGLAFFEQFF. Full variable domain (remainder filled in from reference TRBV2 and TRBJ2-1): EPEVTQTPSHQVTQMGQEVILRCVPISNHLYFYWYRQILGQKVEFLVSFYNNEISEKSEIFDDQFSVERPDGSNFTLKIRSTKLEDSAMYFCASSKGLAFFEQFFGPGTRLTVL.